The T cell receptor beta chain described here comes from a study of cytomegalovirus exposure and HLA in healthy donors (dated by TCRdb to about 2017). Looking at the study overall: In an earlier analysis of 550 to 750 of the donors, around 290 Gb of sequence data and roughly 100 million unique TCR beta sequences from about 190 million T cells were reported. About 300 gigabases of sequencing data and around 85 million unique TCR sequences made up an early release that covered about 640 HLA-typed donors. Among the roughly 400 genotyped donors, about 83% belonged to the genetic ancestry cluster associated with self-reported Caucasian donors. The study aimed to test whether cataloging public T cell receptors could reveal signatures of past pathogen exposure. Using immunosequencing, the study profiled T cell repertoires from about 610 subjects and related those repertoires to cytomegalovirus serostatus. Besides the first cohort of approximately 670 subjects, a separate validation cohort made up of roughly 120 different subjects was used. To predict cytomegalovirus infection status, the study combined high-throughput TCR immunosequencing, statistical association of individual TCRs with disease status, and machine learning. In a later analysis, previously published TCR beta repertoires from 550 to 700 donors were re-analyzed and high-resolution HLA genotyping was added so that TCR occurrence patterns could be studied. The later analysis used no new phenotypic data to find candidate immune exposures, relying instead on TCR beta sequences and their occurrence across donors. An earlier analysis of 500 to 750 of the donors applied high-throughput TCR beta sequencing to assess whether each TCR beta V gene segment acted as functional or pseudogenic. Alongside the repertoire data, information on donor age, sex, ethnicity and CMV serostatus was compiled. A later genetic analysis used genome-wide SNP genotypes for about 60% of the roughly 700 donors, treating that subset as a discovery cohort. Every repertoire in the discovery cohort had been generated on one and the same sequencing platform. HLA typing included class I and class II loci at four-digit resolution. Typing coverage varied by locus: roughly 629-630 donors for A, B, C, DRB1 and DQB1; under 550 for DQA1; more than 600 for DPA1; approximately 450 for DPB1. Because of strong linkage in the cohort, five DR-DQ haplotypes were treated as single units for association and clustering. Across 300 to 400 genotyped donors of the cohort, an average of approximately 220,000 unique TCR beta nucleotide sequences per donor were sequenced, and around 20% of those sequences were non-productive.

CDR1 and CDR2 (SGHRS, YFSETQ) derive from the germline V gene. Trimming removed 4 bases from V and 6 bases from J, leaving 17 bases between the germline ends. Reading from cysteine to phenylalanine, the CDR3 counts 14 amino acids. The CDR3 DNA has 42 bases and is translated from base 1. Library preparation employed the immunoSEQ multiplex PCR assay. For the multiplex PCR, a mixture combining 60 forward primers for TCR Vbeta segments and 13 reverse primers for TCR Jbeta segments was used. The CDR3 region of rearranged TCR beta genes was amplified from genomic DNA with a multiplex PCR assay. Amplified TCR beta libraries were sequenced as 87-base-pair reads on the Illumina HiSeq System. For the original study's pipeline: Across the roughly 700 repertoires, a later analysis counted approximately 83 million unique TCR beta chains, roughly 11 million of which were shared by at least two donors. To remove PCR and sequencing errors, raw reads were error-corrected and collapsed into unique sequences using a nearest-neighbor algorithm that merged closely related sequences. CDR3 sequences were aligned to IMGT reference sequences to assign V, D and J gene segments. Each retained sequence needed at least a six-nucleotide match to both a V gene segment and a J gene segment. Rearrangements were classified as productive when the CDR3 lacked stop codons and remained in frame with V and J, and all other rearrangements were classified as non-productive. CDR3 was defined according to IMGT convention as the region running from the second conserved V-encoded cysteine to the conserved J-encoded phenylalanine. Sequences without an unambiguous match to a single V gene segment were excluded from the earlier analysis of over 500 of the donors. In an earlier analysis of about 590 of the donors, a V segment was called functional when productive rearrangements were above 56.7%, and segregating when the standard deviation between donors exceeded 5%. To diagnose cytomegalovirus status from the catalog of TCR beta chain sequences, a statistical classification framework was built. V and J gene assignment, in a later analysis, came from comparing TCR nucleotide sequences with IMGT/GENE-DB human TR gene sequences. The TCRdist pipeline was used in a later analysis to assign CDR3 sequences and most-parsimonious VDJ recombination scenarios. In a later analysis, each TCR beta chain was defined by its CDR3 amino acid sequence together with its V-gene family, and reads without a unique V-gene family were excluded. In a later analysis, 550 to 650 highly shared, low-generation-probability nucleotide sequences were removed to address suspected cross-contamination and a sequencing artifact. In a later analysis, a clonal expansion index for each public chain was calculated from normalized within-repertoire ranks of inferred template counts. A later analysis computed generation probabilities with a VDJ recombination model fitted to out-of-frame rearrangements, and checked the results against IGoR. In a later analysis, TCR-TCR, TCR-HLA and TCR-CMV co-occurrence was scored with hypergeometric tests, and a repertoire-size bias correction was applied to TCR pairs. False discovery rates were estimated in a later analysis by permuting HLA or CMV assignments 20 times. A later analysis grouped co-occurring TCRs with DBSCAN, adding TCRdist sequence similarity when clustering within HLA-allele-positive subsets. Repertoires with fewer than 30,000 or more than 120,000 public chains were left out of co-occurrence clustering, as were about 5 repertoires with anomalous nucleotide sharing. This immuneACCESS table, as held by TCRdb, lists in-frame sequences with V and J called but not all clones. Of the missing ones, under half trace to an unresolved V gene in checked studies; the others have no known cause. That table is the source of V, J and clone size, and D and trimming were worked out from the DNA. The sample table shows approximately 200,000 clones, and almost 75% are seen once. The ten largest clonotypes hold 3% to 3.5% of the sample.

On the study overall, not on this receptor specifically: In a later analysis, the rate of TCR association differed among HLA loci, with DRB1 alleles having the most associated TCRs and HLA-C alleles having the fewest. According to a later analysis, parvovirus B19, influenza, CMV and Epstein-Barr virus appeared linked to several top co-occurrence clusters. The earlier analysis of approximately 560 of the donors excluded fewer than 20 rarely observed V segments, including chromosome 9 orphons, because counts were too low. In an earlier analysis of about 540 of the donors, most TCR beta V segments were observed in productive rearrangements about 90% or about 30% of the time, broadly matching IMGT annotations. In a later analysis, most CMV-associated TCR beta chains were found to appear HLA-restricted, with HLA associations seemingly driven largely by CMV exposure. The classifier was reported to diagnose cytomegalovirus status with high specificity and sensitivity in both the original cohort and the validation cohort. Three of the identified cytomegalovirus-associated TCR beta chains were confirmed in vitro to be specific for cytomegalovirus antigens. The sequencing pipeline was judged likely to have produced a cluster of highly shared sequence variants as a technical artifact. In a later analysis, HLA-associated TCR beta chains showed more clonal expansion and lower generation probabilities than non-associated chains that were equally common. The authors suggested that the approach could potentially be generalized to other disease states and immunological phenotypes. Most TCR sequences were observed very rarely across donors, whereas some public TCRs were present in many individuals. A later genetic analysis associated a missense DCLRE1C variant with V-gene and J-gene trimming of TCR beta chains, and an independent cohort replicated the association. Because some donors lacked HLA typing at each locus, the association tests relied only on the typed subset. A later genetic analysis reported fewer N-insertions in productive TCRs among donors in an Asian-associated ancestry cluster than the roughly 620-donor mean. Linkage disequilibrium might explain the correlated functional status among segregating V segments, but an unknown experimental factor could not be excluded. For the cohort, immune exposure information was limited to CMV serostatus. The study gave a list of 150 to 200 TCR beta chains associated with cytomegalovirus. Strong co-occurrence of HLA alleles, especially DR and DQ, made assigning TCR associations to individual alleles difficult. Some IMGT-functional V segments, including TRBV6-2 and TRBV6-3, could not be told apart with the 87-base-pair reads, so those segments were excluded. In a later analysis, some 17,000 TCR beta sequences were associated with specific HLA alleles at a false discovery rate of 0.05. A further reported finding was that TCR beta sequences accurately predicted the HLA-A and HLA-B alleles for most subjects in the first cohort. Roughly uniform sequencing depth across donors was assumed in presence/absence analyses, although this assumption may not hold. The cohort was sequenced for TCR beta chains only, and without alpha or paired-chain data the features that could be detected were limited.

The cohort consisted of some 670 healthy bone marrow donors. Cohort members were all nominally healthy when sampled, although unrecorded immune exposures were likely present. The donor was CMV seropositive and was included in the group of 250 to 350 seropositive cohort members. A peripheral blood sample was collected from each donor, and TCR beta sequencing was performed on peripheral blood mononuclear cells. The Qiagen DNeasy Blood Extraction Kit was used to extract genomic DNA from the blood cell samples. With respect to this clone: What antigen it recognizes has not been identified. One base away there is no much larger clone; base qualities are not given.

The chain joins TRBV5-1 to TRBJ2-7; the D gene is perhaps TRBD2, from 7 matching bases. Source material: PBMCs. The receptor's source is a woman aged 30 to 39 in good health and CMV-seropositive. In nucleotides, the sequence is TGCGCCAGCAGCCCCGTAGGGGGGGGGAGCGAGCAGTACTTC. Its translation reads: CASSPVGGGSEQYF. Full variable domain (CDR3 extended with the reference TRBV5-1 and TRBJ2-7 proteins): KAGVTQTPRYLIKTRGQQVTLSCSPISGHRSVSWYQQTPGQGLQFLFEYFSETQRNKGNFPGRFSGRQFSNSRSEMNVSTLELGDSALYLCASSPVGGGSEQYFGPGTRLTVT.